This T cell receptor beta chain stems from a study of blood T cell repertoires in COVID-19. Sequencing was performed with immunoSEQ multiplex PCR; in TCRdb, only in-frame clones are kept and a portion is missing. The sample yields hundreds of thousands of clones, around 87% seen once. Cohort placement rested on clinical history that participants reported themselves. Recovered status applied to Cohort 3 donors who had two consecutive negative PCRs. It also applied to those with clearance or with symptom resolution. The TCR originated in a woman aged 18-29 years who had recovered from COVID-19. The source material was PBMCs or T cells enriched from blood (not recorded which).

In nucleotides, the CDR3 is TGTGCCAGCAGTCCTCGTGGGGGGGGAGACTACGAGCAGTACTTC. Amino acid sequence: CASSPRGGGDYEQYF. The chain carries TRBV27 and TRBJ2-7; the match to TRBD2 covers 7 bases. The V gene end was trimmed by 5 bases and the J gene end by 3 bases; junction bases not matched to a gene: 10. The germline gives CDR1 MNHEY, CDR2 SMNVEV (reference sequence). The CDR3 is made up of 15 amino acids.